These 30 T cell receptor beta chains share one sample of origin, sequenced in a study of blood T cell repertoires in COVID-19. Measured with immunoSEQ multiplex PCR; TCRdb has only the in-frame clones, and not every one. The sample has about 68,000 clones, 75% to 90% seen once. Source material: peripheral blood. The receptors derive from a man older than 75 with COVID-19, enrolled during active disease.

This clone was seen only once. The chain uses TRBV12-3 or TRBV12-4 and TRBJ2-1, with D uncertain. The CDR3 extends over 13 amino acids. Trimming stripped 2 bases from V and 5 bases from J, with 7 bases between. The CDR3 region is CASSLTVHNEQFF. CDR3 DNA sequence: TGTGCCAGCAGTTTAACGGTCCACAATGAGCAGTTCTTC.

The rearrangement joins TRBV19 to TRBJ1-1; 7 nucleotides align to TRBD1. The CDR3 contains 16 residues. Looked up from germline, CDR1 is LNHDA and CDR2 is SQIVND (reference sequence). The J segment lost 0 bases and the V segment lost 5 bases, leaving 9 bases of the junction unmatched. CDR3 region: CASSLPTGMVNTEAFF. The CDR3 coding sequence is TGTGCCAGTAGTCTACCGACAGGGATGGTGAACACTGAAGCTTTCTTT.

This rearrangement joins TRBV9 to TRBJ1-5; D is possibly TRBD1 (5 bases). Germline-derived CDR1 and CDR2 are SGDLS and YYNGEE. CDR3 size: 15 residues. V lost 3 bases to trimming and J lost 1 base, with 11 bases between them. CDR3 sequence (DNA): TGTGCCAGCAGCGCAGGTCGACAGAGCAATCAGCCCCAGCATTTT. Its translation: CASSAGRQSNQPQHF.

Details on this clone: This specimen includes other DNA sequences encoding the same CDR3. This chain connects TRBV7-3 to TRBJ2-5; a weak D match, TRBD1 (5 bases). CDR1 is SGHTA, CDR2 FQGTGA, per germline. Between the trimmed V and J ends, which lost 5 bases and 4 bases, there was a span of 11 bases. The CDR3 runs to 13 residues. CDR3 nucleotide sequence: TGTGCCAGCAGCCCCAGAAGGGGAGAGACCCAGTACTTC. Translating gives CASSPRRGETQYF.

V gene TRBV5-5 combines with J gene TRBJ1-2; D call uncertain. Germline CDR1 and CDR2: SGHKS and YYEKEE (reference sequence). Trimming cost V 7 bases and J 4 bases, with 17 bases left between them. CDR3 length: 14 residues. The CDR3 region is CASHQGSGAYGYTF. CDR3 coding DNA: TGTGCCAGCCACCAAGGTTCAGGCGCCTATGGCTACACCTTC.

J is TRBJ1-3 and V is TRBV10-2; maybe TRBD1 (6 bases). This CDR3 comprises 14 residues. Germline V gene lookup returns CDR1 WSHSY and CDR2 SAAADI. V was pared by 4 bases and J by 3 bases, with 10 bases between. CDR3 region: CASSATGFGNTIYF. The CDR3 region has the DNA TGCGCCAGCAGTGCTACAGGGTTTGGAAACACCATATATTTT.

The rearrangement joins TRBV12-5 to TRBJ2-2; 13 bases agree with TRBD2. V dropped 6 bases and J dropped 1; count of bases not matched to a gene: 11. Germline V gives CDR1 LGHNT, CDR2 FRNRAP. CDR3 length: 19 amino acids. In DNA, the CDR3 is TGTGCTAGTGGAAGGTGGACTAGCGGGGGCGGTGGGAACACCGGGGAGCTGTTTTTT. Translation: CASGRWTSGGGGNTGELFF. Filled out from reference TRBV12-5 and TRBJ2-2, the complete variable domain reads DARVTQTPRHKVTEMGQEVTMRCQPILGHNTVFWYRQTMMQGLELLAYFRNRAPLDDSGMPKDRFSAEMPDATLATLKIQPSEPRDSAVYFCASGRWTSGGGGNTGELFFGEGSRLTVL.

This clone was picked up one time. V and J are TRBV3-1 (or the pseudogene TRBV3-2) and TRBJ1-2; TRBD1 matches 7 bases. Germline CDR1 and CDR2: LGHDT and YNNKEL (reference sequence). The CDR3 is 15 residues long. V lost 2 bases, J lost 8 bases, and 11 bases stayed unmatched. The CDR3 DNA follows: TGTGCCAGCAGCCAAAGACTAGGGGGCGCTTCCGGCTACACCTTC. It yields the protein CASSQRLGGASGYTF.

This rearrangement joins TRBV11-2 to TRBJ2-7, with TRBD1 identical over 7 bases. This CDR3 region has 13 residues. With V trimmed by 3 bases and J by 7 bases, 6 bases remained unmatched. The germline V gene has CDR1 SGHAT and CDR2 FQNNGV. CDR3 sequence: CASSFARGREQYF. In DNA form, the CDR3 reads TGTGCCAGCAGCTTTGCTAGGGGGCGAGAGCAGTACTTC. Full variable domain (remainder filled in from reference TRBV11-2 and TRBJ2-7): EAGVAQSPRYKIIEKRQSVAFWCNPISGHATLYWYQQILGQGPKLLIQFQNNGVVDDSQLPKDRFSAERLKGVDSTLKIQPAKLEDSAVYLCASSFARGREQYFGPGTRLTVT.

V and J are TRBV4-2 and TRBJ2-7; a weak D match, TRBD2 (6 bases). V lost 3 bases and J 2 bases, leaving 20 bases between the germline ends. CDR3 length: 17 residues. Germline CDR1 LGHNA, CDR2 YNFKEQ. Here the CDR3 reads CASSHRRGGASPYEQYF. The CDR3 bases are TGTGCCAGCAGCCACCGGAGGGGCGGGGCGAGCCCCTACGAGCAGTACTTC.

The V and J genes are TRBV14 and TRBJ2-1; maybe TRBD2 (7 bases). CDR1 SGHDN and CDR2 FVKESK come from the germline V gene. The CDR3 is 16 residues long. V was trimmed by 0 bases and J by 4 bases, leaving 13 bases between them. The CDR3 region is CASSQDAGATYNEQFF. The DNA of the CDR3 is TGTGCCAGCAGCCAAGATGCGGGGGCCACTTACAATGAGCAGTTCTTC.

This chain uses TRBV9 with TRBJ1-2, with 7 bases lining up with TRBD1. The germline gives CDR1 SGDLS, CDR2 YYNGEE. There are 15 residues in the CDR3. The junction had 5 bases not matched to a gene; V was cut back by 1 base and J by 2 bases. The CDR3 DNA reads TGTGCCAGCAGCGTACGGGACAGCCGGAACTATGGCTACACCTTC. Translated: CASSVRDSRNYGYTF.

This clone was observed a single time. The CDR3 sequence is CASSSTANTEAFF. The CDR3 DNA sequence: TGTGCCAGCAGTTCGACTGCGAACACTGAAGCTTTCTTT. V is TRBV6-5 and J is TRBJ1-1; D unresolved. Trimming removed 4 bases from V and 1 base from J, with 7 bases in between. Germline-derived CDR1 and CDR2 are MNHEY and SVGAGI. The CDR3 is 13 amino acids.

The chain employs TRBV9 and TRBJ2-5; the match to TRBD2 covers 7 bases. V trimming: 0 bases; J trimming: 2 bases; junction bases outside the gene matches: 10. The germline V gene has CDR1 SGDLS and CDR2 YYNGEE. The CDR3 is 17 amino acids. CDR3 DNA: TGTGCCAGCAGCGTAGGGGCGAGCGGGGCCCTTCAAGAGACCCAGTACTTC. This gives the protein CASSVGASGALQETQYF.

The chain carries TRBV7-9 and TRBJ2-7, with D possibly being TRBD1 (6 bases). V lost 0 bases and J lost 4, with 25 bases in between. Per the germline V gene, CDR1 is SEHNR and CDR2 is FQNEAQ (reference sequence). The CDR3 covers 19 residues. CDR3 coding DNA: TGTGCCAGCAGCTTAGCGCGACCAAGCCCCAGGGGCGCTAGGTACGAGCAGTACTTC. It is translated as CASSLARPSPRGARYEQYF.

The rearrangement links TRBV15 to TRBJ1-1; TRBD1 might be the D (5 bases). Looked up from germline, CDR1 is LNHNV and CDR2 is YYDKDF (reference sequence). V was clipped by 7 bases and J by 5 bases, with 11 bases between them. The CDR3 runs to 12 residues. CDR3 protein: CATTDRGTEAFF. The CDR3 DNA reads as TGTGCCACCACTGACAGAGGAACTGAAGCTTTCTTT.

V usage is TRBV6-5 and J usage is TRBJ1-1, with TRBD1 matching 9 bases. This CDR3 is built from 15 residues. J lost 2 bases, V lost 7 bases, and 8 bases had no gene match. CDR1 and CDR2 (germline): MNHEY, SVGAGI. CDR3 sequence: CASTTGTGSNTEAFF. In DNA, the CDR3 is TGTGCCAGCACAACCGGGACAGGGTCTAACACTGAAGCTTTCTTT.

V gene TRBV5-1 combines with J gene TRBJ1-3; D remains ambiguous. This CDR3 spans 14 amino acids. The germline V gene encodes CDR1 SGHRS and CDR2 YFSETQ. The V gene lost 0 bases and the J gene lost 2 bases, with 6 bases spanning the gap. CDR3 DNA sequence: TGCGCCAGCAGCTTGGACGGGACTGGAAACACCATATATTTT. This encodes CASSLDGTGNTIYF.

The chain uses TRBV5-1 and TRBJ2-5, with TRBD1 matching over 8 bases. CDR1 is SGHRS, CDR2 YFSETQ, per germline. V was clipped by 1 base and J by 2 bases; unmatched bases: 4. The length of the CDR3 is 15 residues. The CDR3 sequence is CASSLSTGDQETQYF. CDR3 bases: TGCGCCAGCAGCTTGTCGACAGGGGATCAAGAGACCCAGTACTTC.

This clone was seen just once. The chain employs TRBV6-5 and TRBJ1-1, with D tentatively TRBD1 (6 bases). The V end was cut by 8 bases, the J end by 0 bases, with 13 bases between. The germline V gene encodes CDR1 MNHEY and CDR2 SVGAGI. The CDR3 runs to 14 residues. CDR3 amino acids: CASLIGGLNTEAFF. The CDR3 DNA is TGTGCCAGCCTAATAGGGGGACTGAACACTGAAGCTTTCTTT.

This chain connects TRBV9 to TRBJ1-4, with 8 bases that match TRBD1. Germline CDR1 reads SGDLS; CDR2 reads YYNGEE. The V segment lost 2 bases and the J segment 6 bases; nucleotides outside the gene matches: 6. This CDR3 is 15 amino acids long. The CDR3 DNA sequence: TGTGCCAGCAGCGTTCTTACAGGGGGAGATGAAAAACTGTTTTTT. Translated, it gives CASSVLTGGDEKLFF. The full variable domain, with the rest looked up from reference TRBV9 and TRBJ1-4, is DSGVTQTPKHLITATGQRVTLRCSPRSGDLSVYWYQQSLDQGLQFLIQYYNGEERAKGNILERFSAQQFPDLHSELNLSSLELGDSALYFCASSVLTGGDEKLFFGSGTQLSVL.

V and J are TRBV9 and TRBJ2-6; D gene unclear. Germline CDR1 and CDR2: SGDLS and YYNGEE. CDR3 size: 15 residues. The ends were cut back, 0 bases at V and 4 bases at J, with 8 bases in the middle. The DNA of the CDR3 is TGTGCCAGCAGCGTAGCCCGAGCCGGGGCCAACGTCCTGACTTTC. This codes for CASSVARAGANVLTF.

This rearrangement joins TRBV6-5 to TRBJ1-6; 8 nucleotides match TRBD1. Germline CDR1 is MNHEY and CDR2 is SVGAGI. The junction had 3 bases not matched to a gene; V was cut back by 6 bases and J by 8 bases. This CDR3 comprises 13 residues. Here the CDR3 reads CASRDRVHSPLHF. DNA of the CDR3: TGTGCCAGCAGGGACAGGGTGCATTCACCCCTCCACTTT.

The chain combines TRBV10-1 with TRBJ1-2, with 12 bases that match TRBD1. V trimming: 4 bases; J trimming: 5 bases; junction bases outside the gene matches: 5. There are 15 residues in the CDR3. Germline CDR1 WNHNN, CDR2 SYGVQD (reference sequence). The DNA of the CDR3 is TGCGCCAGCAGTGCTGGGACAGGGGGCGCTTATGGCTACACCTTC. Translation gives CASSAGTGGAYGYTF.

The chain carries TRBV5-6 and TRBJ1-6; no firm D call. Germline V CDR1 and CDR2: SGHDT, YYEEEE. The V gene lost 0 bases and the J gene lost 8 bases, with 18 bases spanning the gap. This CDR3 region has 17 residues. CDR3: CASSLEGGFSNYSPLHF. The CDR3 DNA is TGTGCCAGCAGCTTGGAAGGAGGGTTTTCTAATTATTCACCCCTCCACTTT.

The CDR3 loop reads CASSFMNTEAFF. The CDR3 nucleotides read TGTGCCAGCAGCTTCATGAACACTGAAGCTTTCTTT. This chain joins TRBV9 and TRBJ1-1; no clear D. The V and J ends lost 4 bases and 0 bases respectively, with 4 bases between them. Germline V CDR1 and CDR2: SGDLS, YYNGEE. The CDR3 loop spans 12 amino acids. The full variable domain, completed using reference TRBV9 and TRBJ1-1, is DSGVTQTPKHLITATGQRVTLRCSPRSGDLSVYWYQQSLDQGLQFLIQYYNGEERAKGNILERFSAQQFPDLHSELNLSSLELGDSALYFCASSFMNTEAFFGQGTRLTVV.

The chain carries TRBV5-1 and TRBJ1-3; D might be TRBD1 (6 bases). With 4 bases removed from V and 4 bases from J, the gap between germline ends came to 21 bases. CDR1 and CDR2 from the germline V gene are SGHRS and YFSETQ. This CDR3 is built from 17 residues. CDR3 protein: CASSPPLDAGAGNTIYF. CDR3 bases: TGCGCCAGCAGCCCTCCACTGGATGCAGGGGCCGGAAACACCATATATTTT.

V is TRBV6-5 and J is TRBJ2-1; D possibly corresponds to TRBD2 (6 bases). This CDR3 contains 16 residues. V dropped 2 bases and J dropped 5 bases, with 16 bases sitting between them. Germline lookup yields CDR1 MNHEY and CDR2 SVGAGI. The CDR3 bases are TGTGCCAGCAGTTACCCCGGGACTGGCGTCCACAATGAGCAGTTCTTC. This encodes CASSYPGTGVHNEQFF.

The chain employs TRBV27 and TRBJ1-5; no definite D call. This CDR3 has 16 amino acids. The V gene lost 5 bases and the J gene lost 2 bases, with 16 bases spanning the gap. Per the germline V gene, CDR1 is MNHEY and CDR2 is SMNVEV (reference sequence). In nucleotides, the CDR3 is TGTGCCAGCAGTCCTAACGGGGTTATAGGCAATCAGCCCCAGCATTTT. It specifies CASSPNGVIGNQPQHF.

The chain employs TRBV24-1 and TRBJ1-5; D is undetermined. V shed 5 bases and J shed 4 bases, with 11 bases lying between them. CDR3 size: 14 residues. CDR1 is KGHDR and CDR2 is SFDVKD in the germline V gene. The CDR3 sequence is CATSALGGNQPQHF. CDR3 DNA sequence: TGTGCCACCAGTGCCCTGGGAGGGAATCAGCCCCAGCATTTT.